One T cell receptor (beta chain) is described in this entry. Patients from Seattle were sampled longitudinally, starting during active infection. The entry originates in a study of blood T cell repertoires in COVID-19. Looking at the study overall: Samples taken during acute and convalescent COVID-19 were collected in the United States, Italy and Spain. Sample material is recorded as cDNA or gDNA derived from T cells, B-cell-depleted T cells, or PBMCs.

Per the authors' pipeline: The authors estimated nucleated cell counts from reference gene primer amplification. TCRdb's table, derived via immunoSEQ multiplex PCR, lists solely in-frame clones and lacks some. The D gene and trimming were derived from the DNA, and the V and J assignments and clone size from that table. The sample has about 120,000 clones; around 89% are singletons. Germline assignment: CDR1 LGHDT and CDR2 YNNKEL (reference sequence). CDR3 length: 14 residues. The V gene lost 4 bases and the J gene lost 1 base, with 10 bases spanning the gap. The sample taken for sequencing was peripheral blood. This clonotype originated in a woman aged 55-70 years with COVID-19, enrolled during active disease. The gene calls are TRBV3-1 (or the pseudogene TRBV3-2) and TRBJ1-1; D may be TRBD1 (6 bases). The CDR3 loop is CASSRSDRNTEAFF. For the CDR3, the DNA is TGTGCCAGCAGCCGATCGGACAGGAACACTGAAGCTTTCTTT.